The clone carrying this T cell receptor (beta chain) showed up many times. The antigen remains unidentified. The data derive from a study of human T cells and chemical hapten exposure. Study-level results: As patch test score rose, PT1 expanded TCR counts tended to rise as well. Since the donors had alopecia, their immune response may not be the same as that of healthy people.

Time point reported: pre-sensitization, week 0. Treatment described: therapeutic diphenylcyclopropenone sensitization with weekly scalp DPC. V was pared by 6 bases and J by 6 bases, with 14 bases between. This CDR3 has 13 amino acids. TCRdb passed the RACE reads through MiXCR, listing each CDR3 protein once. The table records tens of thousands of distinct CDR3 sequences, approximately 9.8% of them present only once. V gene TRBV12-3 or TRBV12-4 combines with J gene TRBJ1-1, with a possible D match to TRBD1 (6 bases). Sample: whole blood, taken in connection with sensitization to the hapten diphenylcyclopropenone (DPC). This clonotype was obtained from a woman aged 40 to 55 with alopecia areata. Some clones in this sample may be carry-over from other donors' samples. CDR3 sequence (DNA): TGTGCCAGCAGCCCCACAGGGTTCCCTGAAGCTTTCTTT. Its protein is CASSPTGFPEAFF.